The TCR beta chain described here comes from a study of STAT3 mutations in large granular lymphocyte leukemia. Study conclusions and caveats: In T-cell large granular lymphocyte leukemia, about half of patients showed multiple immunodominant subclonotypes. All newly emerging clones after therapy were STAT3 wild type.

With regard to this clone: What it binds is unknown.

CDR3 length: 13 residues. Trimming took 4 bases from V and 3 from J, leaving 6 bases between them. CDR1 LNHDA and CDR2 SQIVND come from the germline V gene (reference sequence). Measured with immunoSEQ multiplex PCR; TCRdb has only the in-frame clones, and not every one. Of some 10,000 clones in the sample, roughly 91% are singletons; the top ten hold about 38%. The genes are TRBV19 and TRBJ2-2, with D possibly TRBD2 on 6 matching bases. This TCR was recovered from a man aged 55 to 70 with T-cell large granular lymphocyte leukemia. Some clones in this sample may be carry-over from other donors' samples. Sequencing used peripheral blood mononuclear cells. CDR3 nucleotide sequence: TGTGCCAGTAGTAGGAGGGACACCGGGGAGCTGTTTTTT. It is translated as CASSRRDTGELFF.